This is a list of T cell receptor beta chains from one sample in a study of T cell responses to AZD1222 COVID-19 vaccine. Only in-frame clones appear in the TCRdb table, and some are missing; sequencing was by immunoSEQ multiplex PCR. The sample records about 96,000 clones, roughly nine tenths being singletons. The input for sequencing was peripheral blood, taken on day 0 of AZD1222 vaccination. Source of these receptors: an adult in good health. CDR3s include the opening cysteine and the closing phenylalanine or tryptophan. D genes are given only for firm matches. Clone size is not always given. Where it is, it says once, few, many or a class for expanded clones.

CDR3 protein: CASSLERGVTEAFF; CDR3 DNA: TGTGCCAGCAGCTTAGAGCGGGGCGTCACTGAAGCTTTCTTT; J gene: TRBJ1-1; clone size: -; D gene: -; V gene: TRBV11-2
CDR3 protein: CASSIDRGGTEAFF; CDR3 DNA: TGTGCCAGTAGTATAGATCGAGGGGGGACTGAAGCTTTCTTT; J gene: TRBJ1-1; clone size: -; D gene: -; V gene: TRBV19
CDR3 protein: CASSFWGGGYTF; CDR3 DNA: TGTGCCAGCAGCTTCTGGGGTGGTGGCTACACCTTC; J gene: TRBJ1-2; clone size: -; D gene: -; V gene: TRBV7-9
CDR3 protein: CASSPDRYTDTQYF; CDR3 DNA: TGTGCTAGCAGTCCTGACAGGTACACAGATACGCAGTATTTT; J gene: TRBJ2-3; clone size: -; D gene: -; V gene: TRBV7-7
CDR3 protein: CASSQCLRRGQPQHF; CDR3 DNA: TGCGCCAGCAGTCAATGTCTGCGGCGGGGTCAGCCCCAGCATTTT; J gene: TRBJ1-5; clone size: -; D gene: -; V gene: TRBV23-1
CDR3 protein: CATSRGGGWLESIQYF; CDR3 DNA: TGTGCCACCAGCAGAGGGGGCGGGTGGCTGGAGAGCATTCAGTACTTC; J gene: TRBJ2-4; clone size: -; D gene: -; V gene: TRBV15
CDR3 protein: CASTDGPWNEQFF; CDR3 DNA: TGTGCCAGCACAGACGGTCCCTGGAATGAGCAGTTCTTC; J gene: TRBJ2-1; clone size: -; D gene: -; V gene: TRBV7-9
CDR3 protein: CASSRDTVNTEAFF; CDR3 DNA: TGTGCCAGCAGTAGGGACACAGTGAACACTGAAGCTTTCTTT; J gene: TRBJ1-1; clone size: -; D gene: -; V gene: TRBV2
CDR3 protein: CASSLDRINSPLHF; CDR3 DNA: TGTGCCAGCAGCTTGGACAGAATTAATTCACCCCTCCACTTT; J gene: TRBJ1-6; clone size: -; D gene: -; V gene: TRBV5-4
CDR3 protein: CAWSPTVIYGYTF; CDR3 DNA: TGTGCCTGGAGCCCCACAGTGATCTATGGCTACACCTTC; J gene: TRBJ1-2; clone size: -; D gene: -; V gene: TRBV30
CDR3 protein: CASSPNTGQGARGYTF; CDR3 DNA: TGTGCCAGCAGCCCAAACACGGGACAGGGGGCGCGAGGCTACACCTTC; J gene: TRBJ1-2; clone size: -; D gene: TRBD1; V gene: TRBV13
CDR3 protein: CASSQVFRGFRGEQFF; CDR3 DNA: TGCGCCAGCAGCCAAGTTTTTAGGGGCTTCAGGGGGGAGCAGTTCTTC; J gene: TRBJ2-1; clone size: once; D gene: TRBD1; V gene: TRBV4-3
CDR3 protein: CAISGLTGIYYGYTF; CDR3 DNA: TGTGCCATCAGTGGATTAACAGGGATTTACTATGGCTACACCTTC; J gene: TRBJ1-2; clone size: -; D gene: -; V gene: TRBV10-3
CDR3 protein: CAWSRTTEAFF; CDR3 DNA: TGTGCCTGGAGTAGGACCACTGAAGCTTTCTTT; J gene: TRBJ1-1; clone size: -; D gene: -; V gene: TRBV30
CDR3 protein: CASSVQGYWADTQYF; CDR3 DNA: TGTGCCAGCAGCGTCCAGGGTTATTGGGCAGATACGCAGTATTTT; J gene: TRBJ2-3; clone size: -; D gene: -; V gene: TRBV9
CDR3 protein: CASSHGQGGAFF; CDR3 DNA: TGTGCCAGCAGCCATGGACAGGGGGGAGCTTTCTTT; J gene: TRBJ1-1; clone size: -; D gene: TRBD1; V gene: TRBV3-1/TRBV3-2
CDR3 protein: CASSFDRSYNEQFF; CDR3 DNA: TGTGCCAGTAGTTTTGACAGGTCTTACAATGAGCAGTTCTTC; J gene: TRBJ2-1; clone size: -; D gene: -; V gene: TRBV19
CDR3 protein: CASSPREGEKLFF; CDR3 DNA: TGTGCCAGCTCACCAAGGGAGGGTGAAAAACTGTTTTTT; J gene: TRBJ1-4; clone size: -; D gene: -; V gene: TRBV18
CDR3 protein: CASSYTYTSNQPQHF; CDR3 DNA: TGTGCCAGCAGTTACACCTATACTAGCAATCAGCCCCAGCATTTT; J gene: TRBJ1-5; clone size: -; D gene: -; V gene: TRBV6-5
CDR3 protein: CASSRNRGPSNQPQHF; CDR3 DNA: TGTGCCAGCAGTCGAAACAGGGGCCCTAGCAATCAGCCCCAGCATTTT; J gene: TRBJ1-5; clone size: -; D gene: TRBD1; V gene: TRBV6-6
CDR3 protein: CASSPRGLVNTGELFF; CDR3 DNA: TGTGCCAGCAGCCCTCGAGGTCTGGTTAACACCGGGGAGCTGTTTTTT; J gene: TRBJ2-2; clone size: -; D gene: -; V gene: TRBV7-2
CDR3 protein: CASSLARADTQYF; CDR3 DNA: TGTGCCAGCAGTTTAGCCCGGGCAGATACGCAGTATTTT; J gene: TRBJ2-3; clone size: -; D gene: -; V gene: TRBV12-3/TRBV12-4
CDR3 protein: CASTPRGLEDTQYF; CDR3 DNA: TGTGCCAGTACCCCCCGGGGCCTCGAAGATACCCAGTACTTC; J gene: TRBJ2-5; clone size: -; D gene: -; V gene: TRBV19